This passage covers 32 T cell receptor beta chains from one sample sequenced in a study of CD8+ T cells in alopecia areata. As to treatment: oral pan-JAK inhibitor, 5-10 mg twice daily. Sequencing relied on a cDNA template that was reverse transcribed from extracted RNA. TCRdb keeps only in-frame clones here, not all; method: immunoSEQ multiplex PCR. The sample has 130,000 or so clones; around 86% are singletons. Material: CD8+ T cells sorted from blood, obtained at week 4, from a patient treated with tofacitinib. The origin of the receptors is a human donor with alopecia areata.

The table lists this clone with a count of one. The rearrangement links TRBV27 to TRBJ2-4; 7 nucleotides match TRBD2. This CDR3 has 13 amino acids. Trimming cost V 2 bases and J 11 bases; bases outside gene matches: 6. Germline V CDR1 and CDR2: MNHEY, SMNVEV (reference sequence). The CDR3 nucleotides read TGTGCCAGCAGTTTAGTCAGGGAGGGTGTTCAGTACTTC. It specifies CASSLVREGVQYF.

A single count supports this clone. The chain carries TRBV4-1 and TRBJ2-3; possibly TRBD1 or TRBD2 for D (5 bases each). The V end lost 0 bases, the J end lost 4 bases, and 8 bases lay between the germline ends. Germline lookup yields CDR1 MGHRA and CDR2 YSYEKL. CDR3 length: 14 residues. The CDR3 spells CASSQDLGADTQYF. CDR3 sequence (DNA): TGCGCCAGCAGCCAAGATTTGGGGGCAGATACGCAGTATTTT.

Turning to this clone: One junction end does not reproduce the germline sequence, and a read error may be involved. V usage is TRBV12-5 and J usage is TRBJ2-7; TRBD2 matches at 8 bases. The germline V gene has CDR1 LGHNT and CDR2 FRNRAP. This CDR3 region has 14 residues. The CDR3 nucleotides are TGTGCTAGTAGTTTGGCACTAGCGGCCGCCGAGCAGTACTTC. Translated: CASSLALAAAEQYF.

The rearrangement joins TRBV5-6 to TRBJ2-1; D is undetermined. Trimming removed 4 bases at V and 5 bases at J, with 10 bases between. The CDR3 totals 13 residues. The germline gives CDR1 SGHDT, CDR2 YYEEEE. CDR3 DNA: TGTGCCAGCAGCCTCCCGTCGCACAATGAGCAGTTCTTC. As protein: CASSLPSHNEQFF.

Concerning this clone itself: Other DNA sequences in the sample encode the same CDR3. CDR3 residues: CASSSLISYEQYF. The CDR3, as DNA: TGTGCCAGCAGCTCCCTAATCTCCTACGAGCAGTACTTC. The V gene is TRBV7-9, the J gene TRBJ2-7; D not certain. Deletions cut 4 bases from V and 0 bases from J, with 7 bases between. This CDR3 region has 13 residues. In germline, CDR1 is SEHNR, CDR2 FQNEAQ (reference sequence).

The CDR3 loop reads CASSDLKGASYEQYF. For the CDR3, the DNA is TGTGCCAGCAGTGATCTCAAGGGGGCGTCCTACGAGCAGTACTTC. The V and J genes are TRBV25-1 and TRBJ2-7; 7 bases align to TRBD1. The trim removed 3 bases at V and 1 base at J, leaving 6 bases unmatched. Germline-derived CDR1 and CDR2 are MGHDK and SYGVNS. The CDR3 contains 15 residues.

The genes are TRBV9 and TRBJ2-3; weak D call: TRBD2 (6 bases). The germline V gene encodes CDR1 SGDLS and CDR2 YYNGEE. V gave up 3 bases and J gave up 3 bases, with 17 bases separating them. This CDR3 is built from 16 residues. This CDR3 reads CASSAIEGGFTDTQYF. Here the CDR3 DNA reads TGTGCCAGCAGCGCCATCGAGGGAGGTTTTACAGATACGCAGTATTTT. The variable domain in full, with the rest retrieved from reference TRBV9 and TRBJ2-3, is DSGVTQTPKHLITATGQRVTLRCSPRSGDLSVYWYQQSLDQGLQFLIQYYNGEERAKGNILERFSAQQFPDLHSELNLSSLELGDSALYFCASSAIEGGFTDTQYFGPGTRLTVL.

The chain joins TRBV30 to TRBJ2-7; D gene uncertain. This CDR3 spans 16 amino acids. Germline V gene lookup returns CDR1 GTSNPN and CDR2 SVGIG (reference sequence). The V and J ends lost 0 bases and 2 bases respectively, with 17 bases between them. DNA for the CDR3: TGTGCCTGGAGTGTAGGATTTGGGGAAATAGCCTACGAGCAGTACTTC. Translated: CAWSVGFGEIAYEQYF.

This rearrangement joins TRBV7-8 to TRBJ1-1; 7 bases match TRBD1. The CDR3 sequence is 15 residues long. CDR1 and CDR2 from the germline V gene are SGHVS and FQNEAQ. Losses at the gene ends were 1 base for V and 5 bases for J; bases not matched to a gene: 7. CDR3 region: CASSLVAQGGTEAFF. The CDR3, as DNA: TGTGCCAGCAGCTTAGTAGCCCAGGGGGGGACTGAAGCTTTCTTT.

The V and J genes are TRBV29-1 and TRBJ2-7, with TRBD1 matching 7 bases. CDR3 size: 15 residues. V lost 3 bases and J lost 0; bases outside the gene matches: 8. Germline CDR1 is SQVTM and CDR2 is ANQGSEA. The CDR3 spells CSVELGTVNSYEQYF. The CDR3 nucleotides read TGCAGCGTTGAGTTGGGGACAGTCAACTCCTACGAGCAGTACTTC.

This clone appeared a few times. V gene TRBV2 combines with J gene TRBJ1-1; no clear D gene. The CDR3 length is 17 residues. The V end was cut by 8 bases, the J end by 1 base, with 23 bases between. CDR1 is SNHLY, CDR2 FYNNEI, per germline. The CDR3 DNA is TGTGCCAGCCTGGGCCAACCGGGCCCCCCGACGAACACTGAAGCTTTCTTT. This gives the protein CASLGQPGPPTNTEAFF.

The V gene is TRBV7-9, the J gene TRBJ2-5; no clear D gene. The CDR3 sequence is 14 residues long. The V gene lost 4 bases and the J gene lost 5 bases, with 14 bases spanning the gap. The germline CDR1 and CDR2 sequences are SEHNR and FQNEAQ (reference sequence). This chain's CDR3 is CASSSELQRETQYF. The CDR3 DNA sequence: TGTGCCAGCAGCTCCGAGCTCCAGAGGGAGACCCAGTACTTC.

In DNA, the CDR3 is TGCAGCGTTGAGGAGGGAGGACAGGGATATTTT. Amino acid sequence: CSVEEGGQGYF. The V gene is TRBV29-1, the J gene TRBJ1-3; 8 nucleotides line up with TRBD1. Trimming took 3 bases from V and 15 from J; bases not matched to a gene: 7. Germline CDR1 and CDR2: SQVTM and ANQGSEA. This CDR3 contains 11 residues.

The chain combines TRBV7-9 with TRBJ2-5; 8 bases line up with TRBD2. J lost 2 bases, V lost 5 bases, and 10 bases had no gene match. The length of the CDR3 is 16 residues. Germline V gene lookup returns CDR1 SEHNR and CDR2 FQNEAQ (reference sequence). The CDR3 reads CASSPWTSRLQETQYF. The DNA for the CDR3 is TGTGCCAGCAGCCCCTGGACTAGCAGACTTCAAGAGACCCAGTACTTC.

This chain uses TRBV2 with TRBJ2-7, with TRBD2 as a possible D gene (5 bases). The CDR3 totals 15 residues. CDR1 and CDR2 from the germline V gene are SNHLY and FYNNEI. V lost 8 bases and J 0 bases, leaving 17 bases between the germline ends. CDR3: CASGGDGRISYEQYF. In DNA form, the CDR3 reads TGTGCCAGCGGAGGAGACGGTAGGATCTCCTACGAGCAGTACTTC. Based on the CDR3 plus reference TRBV2 and TRBJ2-7, the full variable domain is EPEVTQTPSHQVTQMGQEVILRCVPISNHLYFYWYRQILGQKVEFLVSFYNNEISEKSEIFDDQFSVERPDGSNFTLKIRSTKLEDSAMYFCASGGDGRISYEQYFGPGTRLTVT.

The chain recombines TRBV30 with TRBJ2-1, with D hard to call. The CDR3 has 12 residues. V was pared by 0 bases and J by 6 bases, with 6 bases between. The germline V gene encodes CDR1 GTSNPN and CDR2 SVGIG (reference sequence). The CDR3 reads CAWSVLFNEQFF. The CDR3 DNA reads TGTGCCTGGAGTGTACTTTTCAATGAGCAGTTCTTC.

This clone was observed once. This chain links TRBV25-1 with TRBJ2-7, with D hard to call. V dropped 3 bases and J dropped 7 bases, with 13 bases sitting between them. Germline CDR1 MGHDK, CDR2 SYGVNS. The CDR3 runs 13 residues. CDR3 residues: CASSEDGPGEQYF. Here the CDR3 DNA reads TGTGCCAGCAGTGAGGACGGCCCTGGAGAGCAGTACTTC.

This chain links TRBV5-4 with TRBJ2-1; possibly TRBD1 for D (6 bases). CDR3 size: 17 residues. Per germline, CDR1 SGHNT and CDR2 YYREEE (reference sequence). V was trimmed by 4 bases and J by 8 bases, leaving 25 bases between them. CDR3 bases: TGTGCCAGCAGCACAGACTACACAGGGAGCCCCTTTGATGAGCAGTTCTTC. It codes for CASSTDYTGSPFDEQFF.

The chain employs TRBV15 and TRBJ2-1, with 12 bases fitting TRBD2. This CDR3 has 15 residues. Germline V gene data show CDR1 as LNHNV and CDR2 as YYDKDF (reference sequence). V shed 2 bases and J 8 bases; nucleotides not matched to a gene: 4. CDR3 sequence (DNA): TGTGCCACCAGCAGACTAGCGGGAGGGCAGGATGAGCAGTTCTTC. This encodes CATSRLAGGQDEQFF.

This chain uses TRBV27 with TRBJ2-1; 7 bases align to TRBD2. J lost 9 bases, V lost 3 bases, and 11 bases had no gene match. CDR1 MNHEY and CDR2 SMNVEV come from the germline V gene (reference sequence). The length of the CDR3 is 15 residues. Here the CDR3 DNA reads TGTGCCAGCAGTTTTATGGGGCTAGCGGAAGGTGAGCAGTTCTTC. Translation: CASSFMGLAEGEQFF.

V usage is TRBV2 and J usage is TRBJ1-2; tentative D call: TRBD1 (6 bases). Per the germline V gene, CDR1 is SNHLY and CDR2 is FYNNEI. The CDR3 is made up of 13 amino acids. The V end lost 11 bases, the J end lost 2 bases, and 15 bases lay between the germline ends. The CDR3 coding sequence is TGTGCCGTTTACAGGGACCCCAACTATGGCTACACCTTC. It translates to CAVYRDPNYGYTF.

The chain joins TRBV29-1 to TRBJ2-3, with 9 bases that match TRBD2. CDR1 is SQVTM and CDR2 is ANQGSEA in the germline V gene. The J segment lost 3 bases and the V segment lost 7 bases, leaving 8 bases of the junction unmatched. The CDR3 covers 14 residues. The CDR3 DNA reads as TGCAGCGCCGTAATAGCGGGAGTTACAGATACGCAGTATTTT. Protein product: CSAVIAGVTDTQYF.

The chain carries TRBV29-1 and TRBJ2-6; D not resolved. The CDR3 spans 15 residues. Trimming removed 3 bases at V and 0 bases at J, with 9 bases between. Germline V gives CDR1 SQVTM, CDR2 ANQGSEA. CDR3 residues: CSVDTRTSGANVLTF. The DNA of the CDR3 is TGCAGCGTTGATACCAGGACCTCTGGGGCCAACGTCCTGACTTTC.

The genes are TRBV4-1 and TRBJ2-2; D call uncertain. Germline loops: CDR1 MGHRA, CDR2 YSYEKL. V dropped 1 base and J dropped 1 base, with 4 bases sitting between them. This CDR3 is built from 14 residues. The CDR3 spells CASSQVVNTGELFF. Written as DNA, the CDR3 is TGCGCCAGCAGCCAAGTAGTGAACACCGGGGAGCTGTTTTTT.

This clone was counted once. This chain links TRBV6-5 with TRBJ2-1; possibly TRBD2 for D (6 bases). This CDR3 region has 14 residues. The germline gives CDR1 MNHEY, CDR2 SVGAGI. Trimming removed 8 bases from V and 2 bases from J, with 13 bases in between. CDR3 DNA: TGTGCCAGCCGGACTACAAGCGCCTACAATGAGCAGTTCTTC. It codes for CASRTTSAYNEQFF.

V is TRBV6-5 and J is TRBJ1-2; weak D call: TRBD1 (6 bases). CDR3 length: 14 residues. Germline V gives CDR1 MNHEY, CDR2 SVGAGI. Trimming left V 5 bases short and J 1 base short, with 11 bases between. The chain's CDR3 is CASSTRTDNYGYTF. The DNA for the CDR3 is TGTGCCAGCAGTACCCGGACAGATAACTATGGCTACACCTTC.

The genes are TRBV7-9 and TRBJ1-4, with unresolved D. From germline, CDR1 is SEHNR and CDR2 FQNEAQ (reference sequence). The length of the CDR3 is 11 residues. Deletions cut 7 bases from V and 4 bases from J, with 4 bases between. The CDR3 coding sequence is TGTGCCAGCAAGGATAATGAAAAACTGTTTTTT. It specifies CASKDNEKLFF.

This rearrangement joins TRBV7-9 to TRBJ1-1; a weak D match, TRBD1 (6 bases). CDR3 length equals 12 residues. The germline CDR1 and CDR2 sequences are SEHNR and FQNEAQ (reference sequence). Trimming removed 5 bases at V and 7 bases at J, with 11 bases between. The CDR3 region has the DNA TGTGCCAGCAGCGCCCCGACAGGTGAAGCTTTCTTT. Its translation is CASSAPTGEAFF.

The chain employs TRBV2 and TRBJ1-4; D uncertain. V lost 9 bases and J lost 6, with 11 bases in between. Germline lookup yields CDR1 SNHLY and CDR2 FYNNEI. CDR3 length: 12 amino acids. This CDR3 is CASISGDEKLFF. The CDR3 DNA reads TGTGCCAGTATAAGTGGGGATGAAAAACTGTTTTTT.

This sequence joins TRBV30 and TRBJ2-7, with TRBD1 as a possible D gene (6 bases). In germline, CDR1 is GTSNPN, CDR2 SVGIG (reference sequence). The CDR3 covers 15 residues. The ends were cut back, 2 bases at V and 3 bases at J, with 17 bases in the middle. Here the CDR3 reads CAWSPPQGLSYEQYF. As DNA, the CDR3 is TGTGCCTGGAGTCCCCCACAGGGTCTAAGCTACGAGCAGTACTTC.

The gene calls are TRBV30 and TRBJ2-1; D gene ambiguous. Germline lookup yields CDR1 GTSNPN and CDR2 SVGIG (reference sequence). This CDR3 comprises 13 residues. The CDR3 coding sequence is TGTGCAGGGTTCTACGGAACCTACAATGAGCAGTTCTTC. Amino acid sequence: CAGFYGTYNEQFF.

The chain employs TRBV29-1 and TRBJ1-4, with unresolved D. Germline-derived CDR1 and CDR2 are SQVTM and ANQGSEA. This CDR3 contains 14 residues. Trimming pared 8 bases from V and 0 bases from J, leaving 13 bases between. CDR3 loop: CSFSAAATNEKLFF. CDR3 bases: TGCAGCTTTTCGGCAGCTGCAACTAATGAAAAACTGTTTTTT.